This T cell receptor beta chain was obtained from a study of blood T cell repertoires in COVID-19. V shed 5 bases and J 4 bases; nucleotides not matched to a gene: 4. CDR3 length: 14 residues. Germline CDR1 reads MNHEY; CDR2 reads SMNVEV (reference sequence). Study processing details: Amplification from reference gene primers served as the basis for estimated nucleated cell counts. Libraries were prepared by immunoSEQ multiplex PCR; TCRdb keeps only in-frame clonotypes and omits some of them. V and J calls and clone size are as listed in that table; D and trimming were resolved from the DNA. Altogether fewer than 85,000 clones are present, 87% being singletons, with the ten largest covering 5.4%.

This chain joins TRBV27 and TRBJ2-7; 11 bases are shared with TRBD1. The sequencing input was peripheral blood. This TCR was recovered from a man between 60 and 70 years old with acute or convalescent COVID-19. As DNA, the CDR3 is TGTGCCAGCAGTCTGGGACAGGGGGTTTACGAGCAGTACTTC. This encodes CASSLGQGVYEQYF.